Below, one T cell receptor beta chain is given with its context. The count of this clone is one. Its antigen is still unknown. Base-call qualities are not available, and no considerably larger clone is one nucleotide away. TCRbeta CDR3 regions were amplified from genomic DNA by means of the immunoSEQ Assay, a bias-controlled multiplex PCR. Concerning the study's data processing: The number of nucleated cells in each sample was estimated by amplification of reference gene primers within the assay. Sequence reads were collapsed and filtered to measure the absolute abundance of every unique TCRbeta CDR3 rearrangement. Productive Simpson clonality was computed per sample as the square root of Simpson's diversity index over productive rearrangements. TCRdb re-hosts the immuneACCESS table, in-frame sequences only. Its copies lack some clones; in the studies checked, an unresolved V gene accounts for under half of them, and the cause for the rest is not known. The D gene and trimming were derived from the DNA, and the V and J assignments and clone size from that table. The sample has about 120,000 clones on record, 65% to 90% of them singletons. Of the sample, 6.6% falls within the top ten clones.

The germline ends are 18 bases apart after V is trimmed by 0 bases and J by 9 bases. CDR1 and CDR2 were assigned from the germline V gene as SQVTM and ANQGSEA. There are 15 amino acids in the CDR3, from cysteine to phenylalanine inclusive. Only the CDR3 DNA stays, 45 bases, in frame from base 1. The data are from a study of blood T cell repertoires in COVID-19 (dated by TCRdb to about 2020). For the wider study: The collaborator samples originated in the United States, Italy and Spain and spanned the acute and convalescent phases of COVID-19. The material from the prospective study consisted of cDNA or gDNA derived from T cells, B-cell-depleted T cells, or PBMCs. The dataset comprised deeply sampled blood TCRbeta repertoires from subjects exposed to, actively infected with, or recovered from COVID-19. A freely available public database, intended as a resource for researchers studying the immune response to SARS-CoV-2, is where the repertoires were released. Samples were obtained from the ongoing ImmuneRACE study (first 160 participants) and from about 1,300 subjects provided by 6 global collaborators. A de-identified subject ID, COVID-19 status, age in years and sex were almost always included in the sample metadata. HLA class I and class II types, where available, came from metadata supplied by the sample provider rather than from assay-based typing. Points the paper makes about the study in general: Clinical and demographic metadata were provided uncurated, with the amount varying by source and participant.

Whole blood was collected in K2EDTA tubes by collaborating institutions according to the institutions' own protocols. For TCRbeta analysis, collaborators shipped samples as frozen whole blood, isolated PBMCs, or DNA extracted from either of those sample types. Sequenced material: peripheral blood. This clonotype was obtained from a man aged 80 or over with active or convalescent COVID-19. The receptor chain draws on TRBV29-1 and TRBJ2-1; matching of 6 bases hints at TRBD1 as the D gene. The CDR3 in this case is CSVEDLQGFRGEQFF. The bases are TGCAGCGTTGAAGATTTACAGGGATTTAGGGGTGAGCAGTTCTTC.